The 22 T cell receptor beta chains below all came from one sample that was sequenced in a study of blood T cells in healthy people across ages. The use of a sample-barcoded 5' primer and a J-beta primer mix characterized a second PCR of roughly 7 to 11 cycles. One entry per CDR3 protein, called by TCRdb with MiXCR from the 5' RACE reads. Of fewer than 1,200,000 distinct CDR3 sequences listed, roughly a quarter are singletons. The same specimen was also included in a second study, on T cells of mothers and their children.

Sequencing input: blood. Receptors were obtained from a girl aged 2 to 9 in good health.

The chain's CDR3 is CSITSSGANVLTF. CDR3 in DNA: TGCAGCATCACGAGCTCTGGGGCCAACGTCCTGACTTTC. The chain carries TRBV29-1 and TRBJ2-6, with D unresolved. The CDR3 runs 13 residues. CDR1 and CDR2 (germline): SQVTM, ANQGSEA. Deletions cut 8 bases from V and 0 bases from J, with 8 bases between.

This clonotype has a handful of counts. V is TRBV29-1 and J is TRBJ1-1; no clear D gene. The CDR3 is 12 amino acids. Trimming left V 3 bases short and J 7 bases short, with 12 bases between. Germline CDR1 reads SQVTM; CDR2 reads ANQGSEA. The CDR3 DNA reads TGCAGCGTTGAGGGTCTGTCGGGTGAAGCTTTCTTT. It translates to CSVEGLSGEAFF. The entire variable domain, with the rest obtained from reference TRBV29-1 and TRBJ1-1, is as follows: SAVISQKPSRDICQRGTSLTIQCQVDSQVTMMFWYRQQPGQSLTLIATANQGSEATYESGFVIDKFPISRPNLTFSTLTVSNMSPEDSSIYLCSVEGLSGEAFFGQGTRLTVV.

This clonotype was seen a few times. This sequence joins TRBV6-2 or TRBV6-3 and TRBJ2-7, with TRBD2 as a possible D gene (5 bases). Trimming took off 6 bases at V and 3 bases at J, with 9 bases between the two ends. The CDR3 length is 12 residues. The germline V gene has CDR1 MNHEY and CDR2 SVGEGT. The CDR3 reads CASRLGDYEQYF. In DNA form, the CDR3 reads TGTGCCAGCAGACTAGGAGACTACGAGCAGTACTTC.

This clonotype has at least ten counts. The chain employs TRBV2 and TRBJ2-7; the match to TRBD1 covers 8 bases. With 6 bases clipped from V and 4 bases from J, the junction kept 17 bases outside the gene matches. The CDR3 has 17 amino acids. Germline CDR1 reads SNHLY; CDR2 reads FYNNEI. The CDR3 DNA sequence: TGTGCCAGCAGCGAGCTGCCAGGGGGCGGGCCCCTATACGAGCAGTACTTC. Its translation is CASSELPGGGPLYEQYF.

The V and J genes are TRBV11-2 and TRBJ2-1; 8 bases are shared with TRBD2. The CDR3 covers 18 residues. Per germline, CDR1 SGHAT and CDR2 FQNNGV. Trimming cost V 4 bases and J 3 bases; bases outside gene matches: 14. CDR3 sequence (DNA): TGTGCCAGCAGCTCCATGACTAGCGAGGCCATCTACTACAATGAGCAGTTCTTC. Its protein is CASSSMTSEAIYYNEQFF.

In regard to this clonotype: Germline is not matched at one junction end, which may reflect a read error. The V and J genes are TRBV28 and TRBJ2-5, with unresolved D. This CDR3 has 14 amino acids. CDR1 is MDHEN, CDR2 SYDVKM, per germline. This chain's CDR3 is CASTHETRGFLGFF. CDR3 bases: TGTGCCAGCACCCATGAGACAAGAGGCTTTTTGGGGTTCTTC.

This clonotype was picked up a small number of times. This rearrangement joins TRBV7-2 to TRBJ2-7, with D tentatively TRBD2 (5 bases). Trimming shortened V by 5 bases and J by 5 bases, and 19 bases separated the two germline ends. Germline assignment: CDR1 SGHTA and CDR2 FQGNSA. The CDR3 is 15 amino acids. In DNA form, the CDR3 reads TGTGCCAGCAGCCCGGAGGAGAGGTTCCTCAACGAGCAGTACTTC. This sequence encodes CASSPEERFLNEQYF.

J is TRBJ2-5 and V is TRBV4-2; no clear D gene. The CDR3 has 14 amino acids. Germline CDR1 and CDR2: LGHNA and YNFKEQ. V was cut by 0 bases and J by 1 base, with 6 bases left in between. CDR3 in amino acids: CASSQEVSQETQYF. CDR3 coding DNA: TGTGCCAGCAGCCAAGAAGTCTCCCAAGAGACCCAGTACTTC.

In its sample, this clonotype was seen a few times. The genes are TRBV29-1 and TRBJ2-5; a possible D gene is TRBD2 (6 bases). The assigned J gene may be wrong: the sequence end matches TRBJ2-1 better. Germline CDR1 and CDR2: SQVTM and ANQGSEA. CDR3 length equals 14 residues. CDR3: CSGGSGLALEGQFF. The DNA for the CDR3 is TGCAGCGGAGGGTCGGGACTTGCCCTCGAAGGGCAGTTCTTC.

This clonotype came up a few times. The rearrangement joins TRBV28 to TRBJ1-3; D unresolved. The length of the CDR3 is 15 residues. The germline gives CDR1 MDHEN, CDR2 SYDVKM. Trimming took off 2 bases at V and 6 bases at J, with 14 bases between the two ends. The CDR3 nucleotides are TGTGCCAGCAGTTTAAACAACGGTTGGGAAAACACCATATATTTT. It specifies CASSLNNGWENTIYF.

This clonotype came up a few times. The chain carries TRBV10-3 and TRBJ2-7, with D perhaps TRBD2 (5 bases). The CDR3 contains 13 residues. Germline-derived CDR1 and CDR2 are ENHRY and SYGVKD. Trimming pared 4 bases from V and 6 bases from J, leaving 13 bases between. The CDR3: CAISGGSIAEQYF. CDR3 nucleotides: TGTGCCATCAGTGGAGGGTCCATTGCCGAGCAGTACTTC.

The CDR3 here is CSARDWDRGITNEKLFF. CDR3 DNA sequence: TGCAGTGCTAGAGATTGGGACAGGGGGATAACTAATGAAAAACTGTTTTTT. The chain is built from TRBV20-1 and TRBJ1-4; 11 bases fit TRBD1. Germline CDR1 DFQATT, CDR2 SNEGSKA (reference sequence). The trim removed 0 bases at V and 1 base at J, leaving 4 bases unmatched. The CDR3 runs 17 residues.

This clonotype was observed a handful of times. This sequence joins TRBV12-5 and TRBJ2-5; perhaps TRBD2 as D (5 bases). The CDR3 spans 15 residues. Germline loops: CDR1 LGHNT, CDR2 FRNRAP. V lost 1 base and J 7 bases, leaving 16 bases between the germline ends. CDR3 nucleotide sequence: TGTGCTAGTGGTTTGGGCCGGGATGCGGGTAGGACCCAGTACTTC. Encoded protein: CASGLGRDAGRTQYF.

The J gene is TRBJ1-4, the V gene TRBV5-1, with D unclear. Trimming took off 7 bases at V and 7 bases at J, with 17 bases between the two ends. The CDR3 extends over 14 amino acids. The germline CDR1 and CDR2 sequences are SGHRS and YFSETQ. The CDR3 nucleotides read TGCGCCAGCGGAAGTGAAGGCGGGTCTGAAAAACTGTTTTTT. This codes for CASGSEGGSEKLFF.

The chain's CDR3 is CASSVFNTFETQYF. As DNA, the CDR3 is TGTGCCAGCAGCGTTTTTAATACGTTTGAGACCCAGTACTTC. The chain recombines TRBV9 with TRBJ2-5; the D is unclear. CDR3 size: 14 residues. Between the trimmed V and J ends, which lost 2 bases and 5 bases, there was a span of 13 bases. CDR1 and CDR2 (germline): SGDLS, YYNGEE.

Only a few counts were recorded for this clonotype. The gene calls are TRBV29-1 and TRBJ2-1; TRBD2 agrees at 8 bases. The ends lost 0 bases at V and 5 bases at J; junction bases unmatched: 6. The germline CDR1 and CDR2 sequences are SQVTM and ANQGSEA. This CDR3 comprises 15 residues. The CDR3 reads CSVEESGREDNEQFF. The CDR3 DNA reads as TGCAGCGTTGAAGAAAGCGGGCGGGAGGACAATGAGCAGTTCTTC.

This clonotype turned up a few times. J is TRBJ1-2 and V is TRBV12-3 or TRBV12-4, with D hard to call. The ends were cut back, 3 bases at V and 4 bases at J, with 9 bases in the middle. This CDR3 has 13 amino acids. The CDR3, as DNA: TGTGCCAGCAGTTTTAACGGACCCTATGGCTACACCTTC. Its translation: CASSFNGPYGYTF.

J is TRBJ2-3 and V is TRBV7-9; D is perhaps TRBD1 (6 bases). The V end lost 6 bases, the J end lost 5 bases, and 18 bases lay between the germline ends. The CDR3 extends over 15 amino acids. The V gene's germline CDR1 is SEHNR and CDR2 FQNEAQ (reference sequence). CDR3 region: CASSPRQAPQDTQYF. In nucleotides, the CDR3 is TGTGCCAGCAGTCCGAGACAGGCCCCCCAAGATACGCAGTATTTT.

This clonotype was counted only a few times. V usage is TRBV7-9 and J usage is TRBJ2-1; 9 bases line up with TRBD2. Trimming removed 7 bases from V and 6 bases from J; junction bases left unmatched: 10. CDR1 SEHNR and CDR2 FQNEAQ come from the germline V gene (reference sequence). The CDR3 has 15 residues. The CDR3 region is CASTRSLAGLNEQFF. The CDR3 region has the DNA TGTGCCAGCACTAGATCACTAGCGGGCCTCAATGAGCAGTTCTTC. The full variable domain, its missing parts supplied by reference TRBV7-9 and TRBJ2-1, is DTGVSQNPRHKITKRGQNVTFRCDPISEHNRLYWYRQTLGQGPEFLTYFQNEAQLEKSRLLSDRFSAERPKGSFSTLEIQRTEQGDSAMYLCASTRSLAGLNEQFFGPGTRLTVL.

The sample holds a few counts of this clonotype. The chain employs TRBV29-1 and TRBJ1-1; 7 bases are shared with TRBD1. Germline CDR1 is SQVTM and CDR2 is ANQGSEA. V gave up 4 bases and J gave up 7 bases; unmatched junction bases: 9. The CDR3 covers 13 residues. In nucleotides, the CDR3 is TGCAGCGTTGGATACCGGGACAGAAGTGAAGCTTTCTTT. Protein sequence: CSVGYRDRSEAFF. Full variable domain (outside the CDR3, taken from reference TRBV29-1 and TRBJ1-1): SAVISQKPSRDICQRGTSLTIQCQVDSQVTMMFWYRQQPGQSLTLIATANQGSEATYESGFVIDKFPISRPNLTFSTLTVSNMSPEDSSIYLCSVGYRDRSEAFFGQGTRLTVV.

The chain carries TRBV20-1 and TRBJ2-5, with no clear D. The J call may be mistaken, given a closer DNA end match to TRBJ2-7. The length of the CDR3 is 15 residues. The V gene's germline CDR1 is DFQATT and CDR2 SNEGSKA (reference sequence). The CDR3 DNA sequence: TGCAGTGCTAGGTCTCCTCTAGTGCCTTCCTACGAGCAGTACTTC. Its translation: CSARSPLVPSYEQYF.

The chain carries TRBV20-1 and TRBJ2-5; D assignment may be TRBD1 or TRBD2 (6 bases each). The CDR3 has 14 amino acids. The germline V gene has CDR1 DFQATT and CDR2 SNEGSKA (reference sequence). Trimming shortened V by 6 bases and J by 5 bases, and 19 bases separated the two germline ends. The CDR3 loop reads CSATSGGRPETQYF. The DNA of the CDR3 is TGCAGTGCCACGAGTGGGGGGCGCCCGGAGACCCAGTACTTC.